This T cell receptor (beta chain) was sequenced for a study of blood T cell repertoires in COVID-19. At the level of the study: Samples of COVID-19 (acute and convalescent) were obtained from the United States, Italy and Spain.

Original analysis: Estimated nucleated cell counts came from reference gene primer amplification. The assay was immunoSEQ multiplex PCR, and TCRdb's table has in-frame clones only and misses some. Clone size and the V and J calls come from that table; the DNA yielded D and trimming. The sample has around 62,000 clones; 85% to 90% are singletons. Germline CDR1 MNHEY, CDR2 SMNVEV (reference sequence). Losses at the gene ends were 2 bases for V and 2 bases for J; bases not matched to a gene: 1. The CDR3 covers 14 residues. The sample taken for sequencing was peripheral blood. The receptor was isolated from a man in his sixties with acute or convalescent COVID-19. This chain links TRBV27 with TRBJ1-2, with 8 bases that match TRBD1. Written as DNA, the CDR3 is TGTGCCAGCAGTTTAAGACAGGGGAACTATGGCTACACCTTC. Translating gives CASSLRQGNYGYTF.